This T cell receptor beta chain originates from a study of PD-1 blockade in mismatch repair-deficient tumors (TCRdb year 2017). The study in broad terms: The trial enrolled more than 85 consecutive patients with roughly 13 mismatch repair-deficient cancer types between late 2013 and late 2016, all previously treated and progressing. Deep sequencing of TCR CDR3 regions was used to track tumor-associated T cell clones in peripheral blood of patients responding to PD-1 blockade. The paper's findings and limits, for the study overall: Clonal expansion was elicited by three of seven peptides, and 110 to 150 unique blood TCRs were yielded, about seven of which were also found in tumor; all positive peptides were derived from frameshift mutations. Clones residing in the tumor, which were often undetectable in blood before treatment, expanded quickly after pembrolizumab and then contracted, generally before radiologic responses.

Reading from cysteine to phenylalanine, the CDR3 counts 14 amino acids. Only the CDR3 region is kept as DNA, spanning 42 bases read in frame from base 1. Per the germline V gene, SNHLY is the CDR1 and FYNNEI is the CDR2. V gives up 7 bases and J gives up 1 base, and the segment between their germline ends measures 13 bases. Receptor libraries were prepared by the immunoSEQ multiplex PCR assay. Per the original workflow: A clone was classified as neoantigen-specific if the clone expanded significantly in response to the relevant peptide and did not expand significantly in response to any other peptide tested. TCRdb retrieved this table from immuneACCESS and kept in-frame rearrangements only. Not all clones are present; in checked studies, unresolved V genes account for under half, and no reason is known for the remainder. The D gene and trimming were derived from the DNA, and the V and J assignments and clone size from that table. Here the sample has some 10,000 clones; around nine tenths occur a single time. The ten largest make up about 8.8% of the sample.

According to the study, the label for this sample's time point signals: approximately ten-day in vitro stimulation with candidate neoantigen peptide 3. For each enrolled patient, mismatch repair deficiency was established using either polymerase chain reaction or immunohistochemistry. A few patients who responded to pembrolizumab therapy underwent TCR sequencing. Each of fewer than 10 ELISpot-reactive candidate neoantigen peptides was used in an approximately eleven-day in vitro stimulation prior to TCR sequencing. A control culture with no peptide was handled in the same way and served as the baseline for calculating clone fold changes. The phase II trial prospectively tested pembrolizumab PD-1 blockade in advanced mismatch repair-deficient cancers regardless of tissue of origin. On this clone itself: No cognate antigen has been identified for it. One base away there is no much larger clone; base qualities are not given.

This TCR was recovered from an adult with mismatch repair-deficient cancer. Recombination connected TRBV2 to TRBJ1-1; the D gene is perhaps TRBD1, on 5 matching bases. The material sequenced was cells cultured in vitro, taken from a patient treated with pembrolizumab. The sequenced DNA: TGTGCCAGCATCACAGGACATAAGAACACTGAAGCTTTCTTT. It translates as CASITGHKNTEAFF.